This T cell receptor (beta chain) was recorded in a study of T cell repertoires in cytomegalovirus infection. CDR1 MNHEY and CDR2 SMNVEV come from the germline V gene (reference sequence). With V trimmed by 5 bases and J by 3 bases, 6 bases remained unmatched. This CDR3 comprises 16 residues. TCRdb re-called the reads through MiXCR, storing one row per CDR3 protein. The sample records some 800,000 distinct CDR3 sequences, 25% to 30% being singletons. This clonotype has a handful of counts. Its specificity is unknown. The study's findings and limits: Adding up the frequency of public TCR beta families identified people who carried CMV plus the relevant HLA.

This receptor was identified in a human donor in good health (CMV status not recorded). Some clones in this sample may be carry-over from other donors' samples. The chain combines TRBV27 with TRBJ2-3; 12 bases line up with TRBD2. The sample consisted of cultured CD8+ T cells from PBMCs, taken from culture after CMV antigen stimulation. In DNA, the CDR3 is TGTGCCAGCAGTGGACCTAGCGGGGGGGCAACAGATACGCAGTATTTT. Protein: CASSGPSGGATDTQYF.